This T cell receptor (beta chain) is drawn from a study of blood T cell repertoires in COVID-19. Study context: Whether acute or convalescent, the COVID-19 samples came from the United States, Italy and Spain.

Study processing details: Reference gene primer amplification gave estimated nucleated cell counts. The repertoire was sequenced with immunoSEQ multiplex PCR; TCRdb's copy has only in-frame clones and lacks some. V, J and clone size reflect that table, while D and trimming were determined from the DNA. The table has about 130,000 clones, more than 80% seen once. Sample: peripheral blood. The TCR sequence derives from a woman aged 55-69 years with acute or convalescent COVID-19.

CDR3 bases: TGTGCCAGCAGCTTAACCGCAGGGGGCAACTATGGCTACACCTTC. It yields the protein CASSLTAGGNYGYTF. The chain joins TRBV7-3 to TRBJ1-2; the match to TRBD1 covers 8 bases. The CDR3 spans 15 residues. V lost 0 bases and J lost 2; bases outside the gene matches: 2. The V gene's germline CDR1 is SGHTA and CDR2 FQGTGA. Full variable domain (rest looked up from reference TRBV7-3 and TRBJ1-2): GAGVSQTPSNKVTEKGKYVELRCDPISGHTALYWYRQSLGQGPEFLIYFQGTGAADDSGLPNDRFFAVRPEGSVSTLKIQRTERGDSAVYLCASSLTAGGNYGYTFGSGTRLTVV.